Included here is one T cell receptor beta chain sequence, with context. Sequenced by immunoSEQ multiplex PCR; TCRdb stores in-frame clones only, minus some. The sample consists of approximately 400,000 clones, 85% of them appearing once. This sample was included in a study of Ad26.COV2.S vaccination and SARS-CoV-2 variants. Overall study context: Trial arm assignment for the donor was COV1001 Ad26.COV2.S. Recipients of Ad26.COV2.S got it intramuscularly, once or twice 56 days apart.

Described treatment: some 20 received Ad26.COV2.S at low or high dose, single or two shots; about 5 received placebo; per-sample allocation not given. Collection of samples fell on day 63 after the first vaccine or placebo injection. This sequence was found in a person between 18 and 59 years old who received the Ad26.COV2.S COVID-19 vaccine or a placebo. The sample here was peripheral blood, taken in a trial of Ad26.COV2.S vaccine versus placebo.

The CDR3 DNA reads TGCAGCGTTGCCCTTTATGGACAAAATCAGCCCCAGCATTTT. Translating it yields CSVALYGQNQPQHF. V and J are TRBV29-1 and TRBJ1-5; TRBD1 is a possible D gene (5 bases). Looked up from germline, CDR1 is SQVTM and CDR2 is ANQGSEA. The CDR3 sequence is 14 residues long. V shed 4 bases and J shed 4 bases, with 14 bases lying between them.